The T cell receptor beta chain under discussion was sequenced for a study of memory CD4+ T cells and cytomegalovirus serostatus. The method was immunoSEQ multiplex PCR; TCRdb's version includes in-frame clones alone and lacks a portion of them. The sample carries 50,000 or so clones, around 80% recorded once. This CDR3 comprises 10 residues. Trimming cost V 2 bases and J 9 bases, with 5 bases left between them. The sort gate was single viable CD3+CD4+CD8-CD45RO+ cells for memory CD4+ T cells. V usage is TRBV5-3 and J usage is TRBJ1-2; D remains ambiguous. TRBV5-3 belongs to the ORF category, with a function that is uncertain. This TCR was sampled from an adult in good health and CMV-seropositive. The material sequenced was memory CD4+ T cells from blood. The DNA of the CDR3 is TGTGCCAGAAGCTTCTCCAGCTACACCTTC. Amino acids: CARSFSSYTF.